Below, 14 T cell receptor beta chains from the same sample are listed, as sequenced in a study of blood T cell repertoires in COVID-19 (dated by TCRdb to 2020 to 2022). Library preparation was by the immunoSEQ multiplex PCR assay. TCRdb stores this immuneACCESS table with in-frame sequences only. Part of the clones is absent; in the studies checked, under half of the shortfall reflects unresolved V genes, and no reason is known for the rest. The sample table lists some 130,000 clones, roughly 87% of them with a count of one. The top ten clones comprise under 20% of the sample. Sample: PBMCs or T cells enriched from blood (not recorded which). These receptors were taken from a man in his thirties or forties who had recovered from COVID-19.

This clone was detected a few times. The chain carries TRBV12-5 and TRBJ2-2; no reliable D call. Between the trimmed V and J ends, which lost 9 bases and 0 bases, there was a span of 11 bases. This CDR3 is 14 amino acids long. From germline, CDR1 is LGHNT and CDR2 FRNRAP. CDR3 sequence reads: CASDKNANTGELFF. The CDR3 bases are TGTGCTAGCGACAAGAACGCGAACACCGGGGAGCTGTTTTTT.

CDR3 amino acids: CASSPGQGNTGELFF. For the CDR3, the DNA is TGTGCCAGCAGCCCGGGACAGGGGAACACCGGGGAGCTGTTTTTT. The genes are TRBV7-3 and TRBJ2-2, with 9 bases fitting TRBD1. Germline lookup yields CDR1 SGHTA and CDR2 FQGTGA. With V trimmed by 5 bases and J by 1 base, 2 bases remained unmatched. This CDR3 comprises 15 residues.

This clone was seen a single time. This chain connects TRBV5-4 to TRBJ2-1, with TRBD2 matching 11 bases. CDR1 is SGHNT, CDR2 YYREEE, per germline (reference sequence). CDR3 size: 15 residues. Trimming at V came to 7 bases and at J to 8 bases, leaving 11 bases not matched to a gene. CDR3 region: CASGTTSGTVDEQFF. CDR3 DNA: TGTGCCAGCGGAACGACTAGCGGGACGGTGGATGAGCAGTTCTTC.

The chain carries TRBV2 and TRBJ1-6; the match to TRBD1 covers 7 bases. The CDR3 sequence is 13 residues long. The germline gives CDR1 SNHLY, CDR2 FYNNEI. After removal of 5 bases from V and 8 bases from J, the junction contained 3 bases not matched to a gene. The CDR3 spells CASSRDSDSPLHF. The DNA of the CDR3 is TGTGCCAGCAGTAGGGACAGCGATTCACCCCTCCACTTT.

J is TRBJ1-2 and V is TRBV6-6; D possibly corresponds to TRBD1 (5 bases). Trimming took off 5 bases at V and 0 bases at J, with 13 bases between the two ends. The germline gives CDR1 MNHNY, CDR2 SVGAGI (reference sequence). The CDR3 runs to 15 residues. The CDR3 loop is CASSLGLGANYGYTF. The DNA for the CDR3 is TGTGCCAGCAGTCTGGGACTAGGGGCTAACTATGGCTACACCTTC.

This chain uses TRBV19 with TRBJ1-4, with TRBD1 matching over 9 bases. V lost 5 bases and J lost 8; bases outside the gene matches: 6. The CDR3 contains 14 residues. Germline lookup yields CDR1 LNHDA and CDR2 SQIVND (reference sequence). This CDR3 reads CASSWTGVSEKLFF. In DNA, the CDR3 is TGTGCCAGTAGTTGGACAGGGGTTAGCGAAAAACTGTTTTTT. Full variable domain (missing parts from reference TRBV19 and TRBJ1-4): DGGITQSPKYLFRKEGQNVTLSCEQNLNHDAMYWYRQDPGQGLRLIYYSQIVNDFQKGDIAEGYSVSREKKESFPLTVTSAQKNPTAFYLCASSWTGVSEKLFFGSGTQLSVL.

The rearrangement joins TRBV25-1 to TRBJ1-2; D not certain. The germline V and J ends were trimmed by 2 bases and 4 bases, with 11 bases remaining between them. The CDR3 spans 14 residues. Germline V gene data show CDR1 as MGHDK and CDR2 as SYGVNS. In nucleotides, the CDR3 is TGTGCCAGCAGTGAAGGCGGGAAGATCTATGGCTACACCTTC. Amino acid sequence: CASSEGGKIYGYTF.

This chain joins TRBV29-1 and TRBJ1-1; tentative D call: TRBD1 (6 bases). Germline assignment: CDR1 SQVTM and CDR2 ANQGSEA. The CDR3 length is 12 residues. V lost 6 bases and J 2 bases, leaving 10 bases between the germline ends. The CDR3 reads CSVLQGNTEAFF. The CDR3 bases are TGCAGCGTCCTACAGGGTAACACTGAAGCTTTCTTT.

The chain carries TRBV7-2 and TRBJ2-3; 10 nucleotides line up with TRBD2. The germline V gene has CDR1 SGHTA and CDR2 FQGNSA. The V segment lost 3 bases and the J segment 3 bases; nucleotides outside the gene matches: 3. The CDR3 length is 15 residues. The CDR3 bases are TGTGCCAGCAGCTTTGGACTAGCGGTGACAGATACGCAGTATTTT. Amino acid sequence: CASSFGLAVTDTQYF.

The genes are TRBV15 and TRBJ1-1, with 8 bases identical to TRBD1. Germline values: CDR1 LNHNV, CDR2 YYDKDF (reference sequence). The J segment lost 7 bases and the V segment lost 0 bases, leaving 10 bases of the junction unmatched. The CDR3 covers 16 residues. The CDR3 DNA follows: TGTGCCACCAGCAGAGATTACGGCCAGGGGGCGAATGAAGCTTTCTTT. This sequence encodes CATSRDYGQGANEAFF.

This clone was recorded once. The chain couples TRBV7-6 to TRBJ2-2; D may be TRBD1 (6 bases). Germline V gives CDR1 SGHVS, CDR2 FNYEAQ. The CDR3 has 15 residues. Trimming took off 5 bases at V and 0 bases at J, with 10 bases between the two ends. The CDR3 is CASSLGAANTGELFF. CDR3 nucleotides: TGTGCCAGCAGCCTGGGGGCCGCGAACACCGGGGAGCTGTTTTTT.

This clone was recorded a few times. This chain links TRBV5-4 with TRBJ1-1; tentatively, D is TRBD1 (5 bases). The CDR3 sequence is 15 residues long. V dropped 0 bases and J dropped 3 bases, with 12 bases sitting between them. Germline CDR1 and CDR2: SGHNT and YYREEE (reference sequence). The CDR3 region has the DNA TGTGCCAGCAGCTTGGCAGGACGGGGGGACACTGAAGCTTTCTTT. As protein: CASSLAGRGDTEAFF.

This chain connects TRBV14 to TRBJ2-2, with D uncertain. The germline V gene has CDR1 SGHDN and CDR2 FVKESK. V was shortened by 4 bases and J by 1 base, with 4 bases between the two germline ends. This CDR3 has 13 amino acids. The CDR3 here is CASSRGNTGELFF. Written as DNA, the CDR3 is TGTGCCAGCAGCCGAGGGAACACCGGGGAGCTGTTTTTT.

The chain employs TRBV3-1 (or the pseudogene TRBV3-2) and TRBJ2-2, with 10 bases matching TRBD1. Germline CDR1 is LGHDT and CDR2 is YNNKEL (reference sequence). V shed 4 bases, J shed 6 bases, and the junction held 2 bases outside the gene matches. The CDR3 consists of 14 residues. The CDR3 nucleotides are TGTGCCAGCAGCCGACAGGGGGCCTCCGGGGAGCTGTTTTTT. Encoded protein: CASSRQGASGELFF.